Detailed here is one TCR beta chain. This receptor's antigen is unknown. Base qualities were left out, and no much larger clone turns up one base away. TCR CDR3 regions were amplified from genomic DNA by multiplex PCR using the deep immunoSEQ assay. Genomic DNA extracted from each cell subset was distributed evenly over all wells of several immunoSEQ 96-well plates, and each plate served as one replicate. For sorted subsets, 200 to 250 ng of genomic DNA, equivalent to 25,000 to 30,000 T cell genomes, went into each replicate PCR. Purified libraries were measured with a Qubit 3.0 fluorometer, size-checked on a Bioanalyzer 2100, and measured again with the KAPA Library Quantification kit. Every immunoSEQ 96-well plate was sequenced on a dedicated single-read 150-cycle Illumina NextSeq 550 flow cell. Per the original workflow: Because the immunoSEQ output included only junctional sequences and no quality scores, the filtering could not be the same as the filtering used for full-length reads. Sequences were annotated with PyIR, a Python wrapper for IgBLAST v1.9, using IMGT germline references to assign V/J genes and CDR3. Reads with weak V/J assignments (E-value above 1e-6), missing CDR3, stop codons, out-of-frame junctions, or ambiguous translated residues were removed. V3J clonotypes were defined as sequences sharing the same inferred V gene, J gene, and CDR3 amino acid sequence. Percentage overlap between repertoires was calculated by dividing the number of shared unique clonotypes by the size of the smaller repertoire. RTK rarefaction, the Chao1 estimator, and Recon v2.1 estimates of unobserved clonotypes were used to assess repertoire richness. Generation probabilities for all TCRbeta clonotypes obtained by the gDNA method from several donors were computed using OLGA. Imported from immuneACCESS, the table was reduced by TCRdb to in-frame sequences with V and J called. These copies leave out some clones; in studies compared against another copy, an unresolved V gene accounts for under half, and the cause of the remainder is not known. V and J calls and clone size come straight from that table; D and trimming were deduced from the DNA. The sample data list millions of clones, and about 95% of these were observed just once. Under 0.15% of the sample belongs to the ten largest clones.

The donors were healthy, HIV-negative adults with no recently reported acute infections or vaccinations. Every donor was a Caucasian adult residing in Nashville, Tennessee, USA. Magnetic negative selection was used to enrich CD4+ T cells, after which naive cells were positively selected on CD45RA and the negative fraction became the memory subset. Blood was obtained by leukapheresis, after which PBMCs were separated by Ficoll-Histopaque density gradient centrifugation and cryopreserved in liquid nitrogen vapor phase. Purity and quantity of every magnetically sorted T cell population were checked by analytical flow cytometry. Genomic DNA was isolated from every sorted fraction and measured by UV absorbance on a Nanodrop 2000c. This specimen comes from a study of shared clonotypes between healthy human individuals (dated by TCRdb to about 2020). Regarding the research as a whole: A few men and a couple of women, aged 18 to 49 years, made up the cohort. Blood TCR repertoires of about five healthy adults were deeply sequenced to estimate repertoire size and the extent of clonotype sharing between individuals. Libraries were prepared and TCR repertoires were sequenced by different laboratories using diverse techniques, in order to increase sequencing depth and limit assay-specific biases. For each donor, three plates each were used for CD4 naive and CD4 memory, two plates were used for CD8 naive, and one plate was used for CD8 memory. Leukapheresis yielded between about 0.8 and 8.9 billion PBMCs per donor. Broad study findings and their caveats: Based on pairwise subsampling, the degree of clonotype sharing among donors was expected to be affected by sequencing depth. Clonotypes shared by all four sorted-subset donors showed higher generation probabilities than non-shared clonotypes. Approximately 5% of naive CD4, 3% to 3.5% of naive CD8, approximately 2% of memory CD4, and over 0.35% of memory CD8 clonotypes were shared across a few donors. Because the study included only a small number of donors, the genetic and exposure-history diversity represented was limited. Rarefaction of sorted-subset datasets indicated incomplete sequencing despite the large sequencing depth. Sampling was restricted to blood, and TCR repertoires in tissue are likely to differ from TCR repertoires in blood. Larger estimated clonotype richness was generally found for naive subsets than for memory subsets.

From the cysteine up to the phenylalanine, the CDR3 has a length of 15 residues. Only the CDR3 DNA is retained, 45 bases long and in frame from the first base. Germline trimming: 6 bases from V, 6 bases from J; junction bases outside gene matches: 15. From a lookup of the germline V gene, CDR1 and CDR2 are SGHRS and YFSETQ. The TCR originated in a man between 18 and 29 years old in good health. Specimen: naive CD4+ T cells sorted from blood. In the paper's terms, the cell subset or site label means: CD45RA+ positively selected. The chain uses TRBV5-1 and TRBJ2-7; 7 bases in the middle match TRBD1. The CDR3 region reads CASTPTGQGVPEQYF. The DNA reads TGCGCCAGCACTCCGACCGGGCAGGGGGTTCCCGAGCAGTACTTC. This CDR3, with the reference TRBV5-1 and TRBJ2-7 proteins standing in past its ends, gives the full variable domain KAGVTQTPRYLIKTRGQQVTLSCSPISGHRSVSWYQQTPGQGLQFLFEYFSETQRNKGNFPGRFSGRQFSNSRSEMNVSTLELGDSALYLCASTPTGQGVPEQYFGPGTRLTVT.